A selection of T cell receptor beta chains follows, all from one sample in a study of shared clonotypes between healthy human individuals. The table came from immunoSEQ multiplex PCR; TCRdb's copy has only in-frame clones and leaves some out. The sample yields under 2,500,000 clones, 95% seen once. Sequencing used naive CD4+ T cells sorted from blood. Receptors originate from a man younger than 30 in good health. Each CDR3 is given with its conserved first and last residue. D genes are given only for firm matches.

v_call	d_call	j_call	cdr3_nt	cdr3_aa
TRBV4-1	-	TRBJ1-1	TGCGCCAGCAGCCAAGAGGGGACCCGTCTAGAGACTTTCTTT	CASSQEGTRLETFF
TRBV7-2	-	TRBJ1-1	TGTGCCAGCAGCTTAAGCACTGAAGCTTTCTTT	CASSLSTEAFF
TRBV10-3	-	TRBJ2-3	TGTGCCACCGGGGCCCTGGATACGCAGTATTTT	CATGALDTQYF
TRBV28	-	TRBJ1-1	TGTGCCACCAGCATGAACACTGAAGCTTTCTTT	CATSMNTEAFF
TRBV5-1	-	TRBJ1-4	TGTGCCAGCAGCTTGTACGCAACTAATGAAAAACTGTTTTTT	CASSLYATNEKLFF
TRBV28	-	TRBJ1-2	TGTGCCAGCAGTAACAGGGATCTCTATGGCTACACCTTC	CASSNRDLYGYTF
TRBV29-1	-	TRBJ1-1	TGCAGCGTTGAAGATGGACGGGGGCTCAACGCTTTCTTT	CSVEDGRGLNAFF
TRBV7-2	TRBD1	TRBJ2-7	TGTGCCAGCAGCGTCAACAGGGGAGCCTACGAGCAGTACTTC	CASSVNRGAYEQYF
TRBV7-9	TRBD1	TRBJ2-7	TGTGCCAGCAGCTTAGGAGGGACAGGGTCGTACGAGCAGTACTTC	CASSLGGTGSYEQYF
TRBV5-4	-	TRBJ2-7	TGTGCCAGCAGCCCTAGGAATGAGGAGCAGTACTTC	CASSPRNEEQYF
TRBV28	-	TRBJ2-7	TGTGCCAGCAATCCCCCCGGCACCGGGGGCTACGAGCAGTACTTC	CASNPPGTGGYEQYF
TRBV10-3	-	TRBJ2-1	TGTGCCATCACTCCCGACCGAAACAATGAGCAGTTCTTC	CAITPDRNNEQFF
TRBV5-8	TRBD1	TRBJ2-7	TGTGCCAGCAGTTTCGGGACAGACTCCTACGAGCAGTACTTC	CASSFGTDSYEQYF
TRBV6-6	TRBD1	TRBJ1-3	TGTGCCAGCACTACAGGGGGAGGAAACACCATATATTTT	CASTTGGGNTIYF
TRBV5-4	-	TRBJ2-3	TGTGCCAGCAGCTTGGATGGCAGAAGCACAGATACGCAGTATTTT	CASSLDGRSTDTQYF
TRBV7-8	TRBD1	TRBJ2-1	TGTGCCAGCAGGCGGACAGGGGCCGATGAGCAGTTCTTC	CASRRTGADEQFF